The clone carrying this TCR beta chain came up once. Germline-derived CDR1 and CDR2 are MRHNA and SNTAGT. The V end was cut by 4 bases, the J end by 1 base, with 9 bases between. The CDR3 runs 14 residues. The sample originates from a study of blood T cell repertoires in COVID-19. About the research overall: COVID-19 samples from acute and convalescent phases originated in the United States, Italy and Spain.

Here immunoSEQ multiplex PCR was the method, and the copy in TCRdb shows in-frame clones only, minus some. The sample lists roughly 100,000 clones; around 90% were seen once. This receptor was obtained from a man between 18 and 35 years old with acute or convalescent COVID-19. This chain uses TRBV6-4 with TRBJ2-3; maybe TRBD2 (5 bases). The sequencing input was peripheral blood. The CDR3 is CASSVDYGTDTQYF. Written as DNA, the CDR3 is TGTGCCAGCAGTGTTGACTACGGCACAGATACGCAGTATTTT.